This record concerns one TCR beta chain sequence. Antigen specificity is unknown. V dropped 10 bases and J dropped 3 bases, with 11 bases sitting between them. Per the germline V gene, CDR1 is SGHAT and CDR2 is FQNNGV. The CDR3 length is 12 residues. This sample is part of a study of siplizumab effects on memory and regulatory T cells. Study-level points and caveats: Significantly reduced by siplizumab was the cumulative frequency of alloreactive sequences, namely those traceable to unstimulated CD4+ memory cells. Tregs proliferating in siplizumab cultures lacked confirmation of their suppressive function.

TCRdb's table, derived via immunoSEQ multiplex PCR, lists solely in-frame clones and lacks some. The sample holds tens of thousands of clones, over 90% seen once. The TCR originated in a human donor in good health. The rearrangement uses TRBV11-2 and TRBJ2-3; D is unresolved. The specimen sequenced was CD8+ T cells sorted from blood. CDR3: CATALGTDTQYF. The CDR3 nucleotides read TGTGCCACCGCGCTGGGGACAGATACGCAGTATTTT.